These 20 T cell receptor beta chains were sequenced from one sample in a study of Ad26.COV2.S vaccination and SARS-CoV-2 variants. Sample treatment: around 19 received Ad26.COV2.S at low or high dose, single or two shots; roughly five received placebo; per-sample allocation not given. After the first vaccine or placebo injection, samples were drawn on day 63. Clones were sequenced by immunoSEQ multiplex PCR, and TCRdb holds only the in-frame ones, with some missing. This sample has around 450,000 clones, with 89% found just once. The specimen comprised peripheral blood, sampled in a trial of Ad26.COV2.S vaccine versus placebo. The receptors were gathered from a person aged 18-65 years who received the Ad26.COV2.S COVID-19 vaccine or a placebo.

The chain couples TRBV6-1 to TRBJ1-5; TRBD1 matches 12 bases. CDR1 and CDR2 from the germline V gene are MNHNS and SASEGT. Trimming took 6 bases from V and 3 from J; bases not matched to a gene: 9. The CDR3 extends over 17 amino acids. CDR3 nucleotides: TGTGCCAGCAGGGAACGGGACAGGGGGCTGGACAATCAGCCCCAGCATTTT. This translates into CASRERDRGLDNQPQHF.

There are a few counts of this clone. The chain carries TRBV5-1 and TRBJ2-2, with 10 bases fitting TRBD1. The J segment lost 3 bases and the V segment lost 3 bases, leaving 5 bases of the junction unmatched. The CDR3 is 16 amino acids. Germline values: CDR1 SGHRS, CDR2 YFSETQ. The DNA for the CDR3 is TGCGCCAGCAGCTGGGGGGACAGGGGTGACACCGGGGAGCTGTTTTTT. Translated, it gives CASSWGDRGDTGELFF.

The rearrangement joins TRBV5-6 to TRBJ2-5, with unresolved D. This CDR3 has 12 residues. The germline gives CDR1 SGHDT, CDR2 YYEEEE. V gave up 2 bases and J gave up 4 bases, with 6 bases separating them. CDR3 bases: TGTGCCAGCAGCTTCAGGACAGAGACCCAGTACTTC. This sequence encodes CASSFRTETQYF.

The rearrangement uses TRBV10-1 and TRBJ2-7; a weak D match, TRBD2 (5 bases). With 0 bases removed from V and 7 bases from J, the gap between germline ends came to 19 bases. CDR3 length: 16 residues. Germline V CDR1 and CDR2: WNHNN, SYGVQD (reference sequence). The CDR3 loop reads CASSESLSALGVEQYV. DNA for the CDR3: TGCGCCAGCAGTGAGTCTTTGAGTGCCCTGGGAGTGGAGCAGTACGTC.

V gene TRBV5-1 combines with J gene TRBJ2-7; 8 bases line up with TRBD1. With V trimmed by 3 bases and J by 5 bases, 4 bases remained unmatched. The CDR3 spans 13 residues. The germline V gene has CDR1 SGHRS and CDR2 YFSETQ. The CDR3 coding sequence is TGCGCCAGCAGCTCTGCCAGGGGGCACGAGCAGTACTTC. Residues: CASSSARGHEQYF.

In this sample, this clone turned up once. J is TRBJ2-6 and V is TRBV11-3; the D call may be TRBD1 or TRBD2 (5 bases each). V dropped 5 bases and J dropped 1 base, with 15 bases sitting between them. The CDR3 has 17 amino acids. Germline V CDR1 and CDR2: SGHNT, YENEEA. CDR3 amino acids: CASSLGTTPSGANVLTF. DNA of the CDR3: TGTGCCAGCAGCCTAGGGACGACTCCGTCTGGGGCCAACGTCCTGACTTTC. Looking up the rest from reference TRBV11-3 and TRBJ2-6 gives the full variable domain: EAGVVQSPRYKIIEKKQPVAFWCNPISGHNTLYWYLQNLGQGPELLIRYENEEAVDDSQLPKDRFSAERLKGVDSTLKIQPAELGDSAVYLCASSLGTTPSGANVLTFGAGSRLTVL.

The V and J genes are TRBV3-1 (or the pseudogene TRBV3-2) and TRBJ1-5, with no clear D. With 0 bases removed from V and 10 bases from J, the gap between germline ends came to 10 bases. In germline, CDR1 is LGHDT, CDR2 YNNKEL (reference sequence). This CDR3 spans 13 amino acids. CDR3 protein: CASSQEVGKPQHF. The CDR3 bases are TGTGCCAGCAGCCAAGAGGTCGGCAAACCCCAGCATTTT.

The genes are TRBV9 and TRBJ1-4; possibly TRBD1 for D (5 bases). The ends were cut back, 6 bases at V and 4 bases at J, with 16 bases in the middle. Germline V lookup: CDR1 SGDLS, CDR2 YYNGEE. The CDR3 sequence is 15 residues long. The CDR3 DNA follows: TGTGCCAGCACAGTGGGGCACCAACTTAATGAAAAACTGTTTTTT. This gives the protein CASTVGHQLNEKLFF.

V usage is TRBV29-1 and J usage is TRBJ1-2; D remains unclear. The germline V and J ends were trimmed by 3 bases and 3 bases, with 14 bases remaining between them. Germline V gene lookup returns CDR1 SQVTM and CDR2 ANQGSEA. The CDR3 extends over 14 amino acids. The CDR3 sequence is CSVEQDHGYYGYTF. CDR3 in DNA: TGCAGCGTTGAGCAGGACCATGGGTACTATGGCTACACCTTC.

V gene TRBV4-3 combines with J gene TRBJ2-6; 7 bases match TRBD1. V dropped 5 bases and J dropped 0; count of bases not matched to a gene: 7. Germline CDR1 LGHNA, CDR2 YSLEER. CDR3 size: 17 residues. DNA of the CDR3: TGCGCCAGCAGCGAGACAGGGAGTAGCTCTGGGGCCAACGTCCTGACTTTC. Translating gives CASSETGSSSGANVLTF.

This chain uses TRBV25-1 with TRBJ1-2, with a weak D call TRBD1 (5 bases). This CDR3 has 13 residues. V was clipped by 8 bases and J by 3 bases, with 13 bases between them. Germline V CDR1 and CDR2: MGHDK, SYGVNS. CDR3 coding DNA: TGTGCCAGCGTCGGGGCCGAGGACTATGGCTACACCTTC. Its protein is CASVGAEDYGYTF.

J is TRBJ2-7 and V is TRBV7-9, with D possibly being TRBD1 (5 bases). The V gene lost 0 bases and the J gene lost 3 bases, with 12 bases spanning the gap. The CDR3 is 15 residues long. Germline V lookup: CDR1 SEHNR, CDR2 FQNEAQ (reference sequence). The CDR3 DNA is TGTGCCAGCAGCTTAGCGCAGGGTTTGGTCTACGAGCAGTACTTC. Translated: CASSLAQGLVYEQYF.

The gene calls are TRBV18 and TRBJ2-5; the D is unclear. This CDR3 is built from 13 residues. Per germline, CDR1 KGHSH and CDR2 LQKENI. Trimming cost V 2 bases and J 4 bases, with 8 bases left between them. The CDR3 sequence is CASSPDGRETQYF. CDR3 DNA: TGTGCCAGCTCACCAGACGGAAGAGAGACCCAGTACTTC.

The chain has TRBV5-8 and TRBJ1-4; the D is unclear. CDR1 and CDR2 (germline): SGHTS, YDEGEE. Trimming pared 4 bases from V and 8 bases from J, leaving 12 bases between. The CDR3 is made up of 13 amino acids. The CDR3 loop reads CASSPDPEEKLFF. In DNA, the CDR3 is TGTGCCAGCAGCCCTGACCCAGAGGAAAAACTGTTTTTT.

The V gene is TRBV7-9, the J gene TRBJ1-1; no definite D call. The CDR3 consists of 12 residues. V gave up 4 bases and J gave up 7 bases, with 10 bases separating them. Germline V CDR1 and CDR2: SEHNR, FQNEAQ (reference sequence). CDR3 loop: CASSSDTFEAFF. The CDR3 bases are TGTGCCAGCAGCTCGGATACTTTTGAAGCTTTCTTT.

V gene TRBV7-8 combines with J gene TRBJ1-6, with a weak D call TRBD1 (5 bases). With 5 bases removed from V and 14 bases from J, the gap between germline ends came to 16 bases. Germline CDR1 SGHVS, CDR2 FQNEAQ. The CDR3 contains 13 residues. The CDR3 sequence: CASSQDRSRALHF. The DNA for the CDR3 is TGTGCCAGCAGCCAGGACCGTTCCAGGGCCCTCCACTTT.

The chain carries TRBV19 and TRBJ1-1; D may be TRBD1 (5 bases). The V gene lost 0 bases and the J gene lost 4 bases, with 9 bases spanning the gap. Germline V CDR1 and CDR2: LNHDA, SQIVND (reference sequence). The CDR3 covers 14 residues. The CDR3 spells CASSIETRGTEAFF. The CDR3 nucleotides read TGTGCCAGTAGTATAGAGACGAGGGGCACTGAAGCTTTCTTT.

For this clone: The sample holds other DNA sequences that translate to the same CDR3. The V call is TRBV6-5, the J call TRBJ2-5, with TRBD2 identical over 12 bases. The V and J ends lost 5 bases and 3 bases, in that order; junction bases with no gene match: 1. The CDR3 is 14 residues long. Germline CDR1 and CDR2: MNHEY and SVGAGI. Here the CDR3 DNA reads TGTGCCAGCAGTAGACTAGCGGGAGAAGAGACCCAGTACTTC. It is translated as CASSRLAGEETQYF.

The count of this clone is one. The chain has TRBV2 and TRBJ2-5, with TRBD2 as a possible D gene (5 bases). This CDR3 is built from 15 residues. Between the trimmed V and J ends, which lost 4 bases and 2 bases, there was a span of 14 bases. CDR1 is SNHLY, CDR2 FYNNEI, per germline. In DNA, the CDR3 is TGTGCCAGCAGTGTAGGTCTTACGGGACAAGAGACCCAGTACTTC. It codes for CASSVGLTGQETQYF.

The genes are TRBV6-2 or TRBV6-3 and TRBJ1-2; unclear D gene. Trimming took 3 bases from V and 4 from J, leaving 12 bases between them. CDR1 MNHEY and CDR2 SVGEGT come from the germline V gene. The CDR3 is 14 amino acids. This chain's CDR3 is CASSYSPSTYGYTF. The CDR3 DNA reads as TGTGCCAGCAGTTATAGCCCCTCCACCTATGGCTACACCTTC.